This TCR beta chain was sequenced in a study of shared clonotypes between healthy human individuals. Background on the study: Two female and a few male donors aged 18 to 49 were enrolled.

General observations from the study: Clonotype sharing among donors likely depends on sequencing depth.

As regards this clone: Its antigen is unidentified.

Clones were read by immunoSEQ multiplex PCR, and TCRdb kept only the in-frame ones, dropping some. The sample holds some 470,000 clones, 75% to 85% seen once. Sequencing used PBMCs. The sequence came from a woman between 40 and 55 years old in good health. Some clones in this sample may be carry-over from other donors' samples.

CDR3 DNA sequence: TGTGCCAGCAGCTACGGGACAGGGACGAACACTGAAGCTTTCTTT. Its protein is CASSYGTGTNTEAFF. This chain links TRBV11-1 with TRBJ1-1; 9 bases are shared with TRBD1. This CDR3 comprises 15 residues. Trimming cost V 4 bases and J 1 base; bases outside gene matches: 4. The germline gives CDR1 SGHAT, CDR2 FQDESV (reference sequence).